This T cell receptor beta chain was observed in a study of CD8 T cells in ankylosing spondylitis. Study conclusions and caveats: With a CD8+ phenotype, disease-linked clones were relatively rare in peripheral blood. Before this, some motif variants had been reported in reactive arthritis synovial fluid and blood.

This clonotype was recorded many times. Its antigen is unidentified. Construction of TCR beta libraries was performed using quantitative 5'-RACE with molecular barcodes. A single record per CDR3 protein comes from TCRdb applying MiXCR to the 5' RACE reads. Here the sample spans under 250,000 distinct CDR3 sequences, over 7% being singletons. The receptor comes from a female donor with ankylosing spondylitis or in good health (not recorded which). Sequenced input: blood, either unsorted or a sorted T cell fraction (not recorded which).

CDR3 loop: CASSRTGFNYGYTF. As DNA, the CDR3 is TGTGCCAGCAGTCGGACAGGATTTAACTATGGCTACACCTTC. The chain links TRBV6-5 to TRBJ1-2; 7 nucleotides agree with TRBD1. Trimming at V came to 5 bases and at J to 1 base, leaving 4 bases not matched to a gene. Germline CDR1 MNHEY, CDR2 SVGAGI. The CDR3 sequence is 14 residues long.